Listed here is a single T cell receptor (beta chain). The entry originates in a study of blood T cell repertoires in COVID-19. The overall study: Researchers got acute and convalescent COVID-19 samples from the United States, Italy and Spain.

V was cut by 7 bases and J by 8 bases, with 14 bases left in between. Per the germline V gene, CDR1 is SQVTM and CDR2 is ANQGSEA. This CDR3 comprises 11 residues. The repertoire was sequenced with immunoSEQ multiplex PCR; TCRdb's copy has only in-frame clones and lacks some. The data contain roughly 260,000 clones, more than 75% of them singletons. The source material was PBMCs or T cells enriched from blood (not recorded which). V and J are TRBV29-1 and TRBJ1-2; possibly TRBD1 for D (6 bases). This receptor was obtained from a woman aged 18-29 years who had recovered from COVID-19. The CDR3 nucleotides are TGCAGCGCTGGCCAGGGGTACGGCTACACCTTC. Its translation: CSAGQGYGYTF.